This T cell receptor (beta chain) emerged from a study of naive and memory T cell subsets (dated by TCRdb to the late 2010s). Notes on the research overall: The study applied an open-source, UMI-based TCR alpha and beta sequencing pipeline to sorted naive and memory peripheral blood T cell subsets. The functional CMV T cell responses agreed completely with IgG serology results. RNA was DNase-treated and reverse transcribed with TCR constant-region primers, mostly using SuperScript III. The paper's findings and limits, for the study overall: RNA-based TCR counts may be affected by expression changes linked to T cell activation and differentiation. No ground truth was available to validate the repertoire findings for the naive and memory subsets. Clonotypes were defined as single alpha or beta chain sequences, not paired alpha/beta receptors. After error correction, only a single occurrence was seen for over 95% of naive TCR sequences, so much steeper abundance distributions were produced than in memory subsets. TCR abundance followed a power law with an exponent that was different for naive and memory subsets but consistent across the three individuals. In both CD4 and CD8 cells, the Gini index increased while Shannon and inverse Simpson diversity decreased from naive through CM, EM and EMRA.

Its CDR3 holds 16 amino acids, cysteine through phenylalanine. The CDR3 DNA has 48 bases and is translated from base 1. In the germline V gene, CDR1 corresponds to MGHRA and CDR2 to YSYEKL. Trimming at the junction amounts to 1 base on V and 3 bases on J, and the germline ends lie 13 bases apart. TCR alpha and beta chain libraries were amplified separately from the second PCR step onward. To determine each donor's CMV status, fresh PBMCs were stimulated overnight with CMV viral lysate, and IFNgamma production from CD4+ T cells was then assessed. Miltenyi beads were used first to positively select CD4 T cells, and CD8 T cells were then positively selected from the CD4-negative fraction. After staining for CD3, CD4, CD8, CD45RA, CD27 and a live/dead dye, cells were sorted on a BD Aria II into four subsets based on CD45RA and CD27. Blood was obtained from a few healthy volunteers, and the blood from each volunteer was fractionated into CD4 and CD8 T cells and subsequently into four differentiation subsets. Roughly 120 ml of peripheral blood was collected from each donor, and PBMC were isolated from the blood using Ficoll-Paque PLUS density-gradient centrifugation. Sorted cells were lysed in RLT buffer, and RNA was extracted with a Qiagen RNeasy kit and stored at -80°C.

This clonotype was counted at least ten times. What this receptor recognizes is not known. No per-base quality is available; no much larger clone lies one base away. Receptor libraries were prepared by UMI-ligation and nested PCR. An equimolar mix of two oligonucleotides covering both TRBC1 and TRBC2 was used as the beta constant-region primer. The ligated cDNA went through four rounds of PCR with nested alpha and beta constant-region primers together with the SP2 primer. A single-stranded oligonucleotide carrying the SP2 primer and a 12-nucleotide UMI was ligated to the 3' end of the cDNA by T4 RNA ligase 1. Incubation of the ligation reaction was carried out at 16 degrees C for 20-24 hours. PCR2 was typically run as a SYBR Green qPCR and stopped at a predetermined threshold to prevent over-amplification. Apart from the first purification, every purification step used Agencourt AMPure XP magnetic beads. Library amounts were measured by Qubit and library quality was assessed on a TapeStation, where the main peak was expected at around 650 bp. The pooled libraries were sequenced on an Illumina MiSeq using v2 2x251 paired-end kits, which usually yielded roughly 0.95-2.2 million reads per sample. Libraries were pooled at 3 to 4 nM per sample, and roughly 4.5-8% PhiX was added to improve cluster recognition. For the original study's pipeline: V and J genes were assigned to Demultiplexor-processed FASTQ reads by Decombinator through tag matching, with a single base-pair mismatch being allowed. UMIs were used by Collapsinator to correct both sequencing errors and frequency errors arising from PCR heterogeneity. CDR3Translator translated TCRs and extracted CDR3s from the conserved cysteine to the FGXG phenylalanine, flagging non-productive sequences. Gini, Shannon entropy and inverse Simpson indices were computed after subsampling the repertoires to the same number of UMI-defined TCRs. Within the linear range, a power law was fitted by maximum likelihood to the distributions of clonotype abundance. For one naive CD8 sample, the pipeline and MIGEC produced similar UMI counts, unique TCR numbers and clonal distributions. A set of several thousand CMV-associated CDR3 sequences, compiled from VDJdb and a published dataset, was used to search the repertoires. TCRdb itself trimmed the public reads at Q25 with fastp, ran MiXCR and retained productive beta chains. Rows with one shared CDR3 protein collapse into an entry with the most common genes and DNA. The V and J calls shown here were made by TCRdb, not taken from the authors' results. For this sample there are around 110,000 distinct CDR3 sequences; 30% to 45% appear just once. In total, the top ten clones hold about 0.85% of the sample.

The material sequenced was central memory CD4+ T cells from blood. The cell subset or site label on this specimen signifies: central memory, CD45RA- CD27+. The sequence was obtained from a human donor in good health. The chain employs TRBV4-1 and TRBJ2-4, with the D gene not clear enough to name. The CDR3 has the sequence CASSQVGRIYKNIQYF. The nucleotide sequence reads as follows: TGCGCCAGCAGCCAAGTGGGCAGGATATACAAAAACATTCAGTACTTC.